Detailed here is one T cell receptor (beta chain). The assay was immunoSEQ multiplex PCR, and TCRdb's table has in-frame clones only and misses some. The sample consists of some 310,000 clones, roughly 80% of them appearing once. The data derive from a study of cytotoxic CD8 clonotypes in ibrutinib-treated CLL. This CDR3 has 16 amino acids. Germline CDR1 is SGHVS and CDR2 is FQNEAQ. Trimming removed 5 bases at V and 6 bases at J, with 20 bases between. The origin of this receptor is a human donor with chronic lymphocytic leukemia. Specimen: PBMCs, collected before ibrutinib treatment. V and J are TRBV7-8 and TRBJ1-5; D may be TRBD1 (5 bases). CDR3 sequence reads: CASSRGGWQGLQPQHF. CDR3 bases: TGTGCCAGCAGCCGAGGTGGGTGGCAGGGTCTTCAGCCCCAGCATTTT.